The clone carrying this T cell receptor (beta chain) has just a few counts. Its target is not known. The sample comes from a study of beta chain features in type 1 diabetes. Study-wide results and limits: Junctions at VDJ sites from type 1 diabetes patients had fewer insertions and more deletions.

Expressed TCRB transcripts were sequenced after all isolated RNA was converted to cDNA. The protocol was immunoSEQ multiplex PCR, while the TCRdb copy is restricted to in-frame clones and leaves out a portion. This sample yields about 140,000 clones, of which less than 10% are seen a single time; 0.65% belongs to the top ten. The germline gives CDR1 SGHVS, CDR2 FQNEAQ. The CDR3 has 15 residues. V was cut by 2 bases and J by 6 bases, with 14 bases left in between. Source material: central memory CD4+ T cells from blood. The genes are TRBV7-8 and TRBJ1-5; tentatively, D is TRBD1 (5 bases). The clonotype comes from a woman aged 40 to 50 in good health. CDR3 amino acids: CASSLWQGPGQPQHF. The CDR3 bases are TGTGCCAGCAGCTTATGGCAGGGCCCGGGTCAGCCCCAGCATTTT.